These 21 T cell receptor beta chains share one sample of origin, sequenced in a study of control samples from healthy donors and cancer patients. Profiling relied on immunoSEQ multiplex PCR, and the TCRdb table lists in-frame clones only, not all of them. This table holds some 98,000 clones, 65% to 85% found once. The specimen was PBMCs. The receptor source for this set is a man in his 70s with lung cancer.

This clone was picked up a small number of times. The chain links TRBV29-1 to TRBJ2-1, with D possibly being TRBD1 (6 bases). The V gene lost 1 base and the J gene lost 9 bases, with 10 bases spanning the gap. This CDR3 is built from 12 residues. CDR1 and CDR2 (germline): SQVTM, ANQGSEA. As DNA, the CDR3 is TGCAGCGTTGAAGGAATGGGGGCTGAGCAGTTCTTC. This gives the protein CSVEGMGAEQFF.

V and J are TRBV24-1 and TRBJ2-1; a weak D match, TRBD2 (7 bases). The V end lost 1 base, the J end lost 8 bases, and 17 bases lay between the germline ends. CDR3 size: 16 residues. Germline V CDR1 and CDR2: KGHDR, SFDVKD. The CDR3 reads CATSDFVGGLIHEQFF. Written as DNA, the CDR3 is TGTGCCACCAGTGATTTCGTGGGGGGGCTTATCCATGAGCAGTTCTTC.

The chain combines TRBV7-9 with TRBJ1-1; 10 bases fit TRBD1. CDR1 is SEHNR and CDR2 is FQNEAQ in the germline V gene (reference sequence). The V and J ends lost 1 base and 6 bases, in that order; junction bases with no gene match: 5. The CDR3 extends over 15 amino acids. In nucleotides, the CDR3 is TGTGCCAGCAGCTTAGGGAGACAGGGGGCATCTGAAGCTTTCTTT. This gives the protein CASSLGRQGASEAFF.

The chain couples TRBV6-5 to TRBJ1-3, with TRBD1 identical over 8 bases. CDR3 size: 15 residues. V was pared by 5 bases and J by 2 bases, with 5 bases of the junction left unmatched. From germline, CDR1 is MNHEY and CDR2 SVGAGI. This CDR3 reads CASSPLTGAGNTIYF. CDR3 nucleotide sequence: TGTGCCAGCAGTCCCCTGACAGGGGCTGGAAACACCATATATTTT.

The chain employs TRBV12-3 or TRBV12-4 and TRBJ2-3; D is undetermined. This CDR3 spans 13 amino acids. V gave up 5 bases and J gave up 2 bases, with 8 bases separating them. The CDR3, as DNA: TGTGCCAGCAGTCTAAAGTCCACAGATACGCAGTATTTT. Encoded protein: CASSLKSTDTQYF.

J is TRBJ1-3 and V is TRBV2, with unresolved D. Per germline, CDR1 SNHLY and CDR2 FYNNEI. Between the trimmed V and J ends, which lost 8 bases and 0 bases, there was a span of 11 bases. The CDR3 consists of 14 residues. The CDR3 loop is CASLSSDSGNTIYF. CDR3 nucleotide sequence: TGTGCCAGCCTATCATCGGACTCTGGAAACACCATATATTTT.

The CDR3 nucleotides read TGTGCCAGTACTCGGACTAGCGGGGGAATGGGGCAGTTCTTC. Translated, it gives CASTRTSGGMGQFF. The V gene is TRBV19, the J gene TRBJ2-1; 13 nucleotides align to TRBD2. Germline V CDR1 and CDR2: LNHDA, SQIVND (reference sequence). Trimming cost V 7 bases and J 12 bases; bases outside gene matches: 9. The CDR3 extends over 14 amino acids.

The V call is TRBV5-1, the J call TRBJ2-1, with D possibly called TRBD1 or TRBD2 (5 bases each). The CDR3 runs 14 residues. With 6 bases removed from V and 1 base from J, the gap between germline ends came to 11 bases. The V gene's germline CDR1 is SGHRS and CDR2 YFSETQ. The CDR3 sequence: CASTPGASYNEQFF. The CDR3, as DNA: TGCGCCAGCACCCCCGGGGCGTCCTACAATGAGCAGTTCTTC.

V gene TRBV9 combines with J gene TRBJ2-3, with 8 positions matching TRBD2. Germline CDR1 is SGDLS and CDR2 is YYNGEE. V shed 4 bases and J 2 bases; nucleotides not matched to a gene: 12. This CDR3 is built from 17 residues. The CDR3 spells CASSRVVGGGPTDTQYF. In nucleotides, the CDR3 is TGTGCCAGCAGCCGGGTTGTCGGGGGGGGGCCCACAGATACGCAGTATTTT.

In its sample, this clone is medium-sized. The chain carries TRBV19 and TRBJ1-3; D uncertain. The CDR3 sequence is 16 residues long. The V gene lost 10 bases and the J gene lost 14 bases, with 33 bases spanning the gap. The germline V gene encodes CDR1 LNHDA and CDR2 SQIVND (reference sequence). CDR3: CATQQPTIVSRRELYF. The CDR3 DNA reads TGTGCCACTCAGCAACCTACGATTGTCTCCAGGCGGGAGTTATATTTT. Full variable domain (missing parts from reference TRBV19 and TRBJ1-3): DGGITQSPKYLFRKEGQNVTLSCEQNLNHDAMYWYRQDPGQGLRLIYYSQIVNDFQKGDIAEGYSVSREKKESFPLTVTSAQKNPTAFYLCATQQPTIVSRRELYFGEGSWLTVV.

With respect to this clone: Other DNA sequences in this sample translate to the same CDR3. J is TRBJ1-1 and V is TRBV6-4; tentatively, D is TRBD1 (5 bases). Germline V gene lookup returns CDR1 MRHNA and CDR2 SNTAGT. This CDR3 has 13 amino acids. V lost 6 bases and J lost 10, with 18 bases in between. This CDR3 reads CASSDPPRAGAFF. For the CDR3, the DNA is TGTGCCAGCAGCGATCCGCCCAGGGCGGGAGCTTTCTTT.

The V call is TRBV19, the J call TRBJ1-1; perhaps TRBD1 as D (5 bases). Deletions cut 6 bases from V and 1 base from J, with 15 bases between. Germline V gene data show CDR1 as LNHDA and CDR2 as SQIVND (reference sequence). This CDR3 has 15 amino acids. CDR3 sequence (DNA): TGTGCCAGTAGACTTTCCGGGACGGCGAACACTGAAGCTTTCTTT. The encoded protein is CASRLSGTANTEAFF.

This chain uses TRBV6-2 or TRBV6-3 with TRBJ2-3, with 9 bases aligning to TRBD2. The V gene's germline CDR1 is MNHEY and CDR2 SVGEGT. The CDR3 is made up of 17 amino acids. J lost 0 bases, V lost 1 base, and 5 bases had no gene match. In DNA, the CDR3 is TGTGCCAGCAGTTACTATGCGGGGGGGACTAGCACAGATACGCAGTATTTT. This translates into CASSYYAGGTSTDTQYF.

The sample holds one count of this clone. The chain is built from TRBV30 and TRBJ1-1; 7 positions match TRBD1. Germline V gene sequence: CDR1 GTSNPN, CDR2 SVGIG (reference sequence). CDR3 size: 13 residues. Trimming cost V 4 bases and J 14 bases; bases outside gene matches: 16. CDR3 sequence (DNA): TGTGCCTGGATGGGGACAAGGACAGGTCCCTCGTTCTTT. Translated: CAWMGTRTGPSFF.

The J gene is TRBJ1-6, the V gene TRBV6-5; D might be TRBD1 (6 bases). V dropped 4 bases and J dropped 7 bases, with 14 bases sitting between them. Germline CDR1 MNHEY, CDR2 SVGAGI. The CDR3 totals 15 residues. The CDR3 DNA is TGTGCCAGCAGTTTCCAGCCGGGGGCCAATTCACCCCTCCACTTT. It is translated as CASSFQPGANSPLHF.

The chain has TRBV18 and TRBJ2-7, with 9 nucleotides matching TRBD1. Looked up from germline, CDR1 is KGHSH and CDR2 is LQKENI. The CDR3 is 15 residues long. V gave up 1 base and J gave up 6 bases; unmatched junction bases: 7. The DNA of the CDR3 is TGTGCCAGCTCACCACTGGGACAGGGCAATCGCGAGCAGTACTTC. This gives the protein CASSPLGQGNREQYF.

The rearrangement joins TRBV5-8 to TRBJ2-3; perhaps TRBD1 as D (6 bases). Trimming shortened V by 4 bases and J by 0 bases, and 15 bases separated the two germline ends. Germline values: CDR1 SGHTS, CDR2 YDEGEE. The length of the CDR3 is 16 residues. The CDR3 DNA reads TGTGCCAGCAGCGAAACCGGGACACTTAGCACAGATACGCAGTATTTT. Translating it yields CASSETGTLSTDTQYF.

This clone was found once. The V gene is TRBV11-3, the J gene TRBJ1-4; 7 bases map to TRBD1. J lost 1 base, V lost 4 bases, and 6 bases had no gene match. Looked up from germline, CDR1 is SGHNT and CDR2 is YENEEA. CDR3 length: 16 residues. This chain's CDR3 is CASSSPRDRTNEKLFF. In nucleotides, the CDR3 is TGTGCCAGCAGCTCCCCCCGGGACAGAACTAATGAAAAACTGTTTTTT.

The chain carries TRBV9 and TRBJ2-5; TRBD2 aligns across 13 bases. Germline-derived CDR1 and CDR2 are SGDLS and YYNGEE. The V gene end was trimmed by 0 bases and the J gene end by 0 bases; junction bases not matched to a gene: 8. The CDR3 totals 19 residues. CDR3 protein: CASSVATGTSGANQETQYF. In nucleotides, the CDR3 is TGTGCCAGCAGCGTAGCTACAGGGACTAGCGGGGCCAACCAAGAGACCCAGTACTTC.

This chain connects TRBV28 to TRBJ2-7; 12 bases match TRBD2. CDR3 size: 15 residues. Per germline, CDR1 MDHEN and CDR2 SYDVKM. Trimming took 3 bases from V and 5 from J; bases not matched to a gene: 5. For the CDR3, the DNA is TGTGCCAGCAGTTTCCTAGCGGGGGGGCCCCACGAGCAGTACTTC. Translated, it gives CASSFLAGGPHEQYF.

The chain recombines TRBV6-1 with TRBJ1-2; D perhaps matches TRBD1 (5 bases). Looked up from germline, CDR1 is MNHNS and CDR2 is SASEGT. Trimming removed 2 bases at V and 0 bases at J, with 10 bases between. CDR3 length equals 15 residues. CDR3 in amino acids: CASSESQGANYGYTF. The CDR3 nucleotides are TGTGCCAGCAGTGAATCGCAGGGTGCTAACTATGGCTACACCTTC.